Each of the 21 T cell receptor beta chains below was sequenced from the same sample in a study of shared clonotypes between healthy human individuals. Generated by immunoSEQ multiplex PCR, the TCRdb table keeps only in-frame clones and is missing some. The sample has about 470,000 clones; 70% to 80% are singletons. The sequencing input was PBMCs. The receptors originated from a woman between 40 and 55 years old in good health. Some clones in this sample may be carry-over from other donors' samples.

The J gene is TRBJ2-3, the V gene TRBV27; the match to TRBD2 covers 8 bases. The CDR3 contains 13 residues. Per germline, CDR1 MNHEY and CDR2 SMNVEV (reference sequence). J was trimmed by 7 bases and V by 6 bases; bases with no gene match: 6. CDR3: CASRLTSVNTQYF. CDR3 nucleotide sequence: TGTGCCAGCAGACTGACTAGCGTGAATACGCAGTATTTT.

This clone appeared once. The chain combines TRBV30 with TRBJ2-1, with TRBD1 matching 8 bases. This CDR3 contains 14 residues. CDR1 GTSNPN and CDR2 SVGIG come from the germline V gene (reference sequence). V trimming: 5 bases; J trimming: 5 bases; junction bases outside the gene matches: 8. The CDR3 loop reads CAWGSGGWDNEQFF. The CDR3 DNA sequence: TGTGCCTGGGGTTCAGGGGGCTGGGACAATGAGCAGTTCTTC.

The V gene is TRBV11-1, the J gene TRBJ1-1; D is unresolved. Germline CDR1 and CDR2: SGHAT and FQDESV (reference sequence). The CDR3 spans 13 residues. The V end was cut by 5 bases, the J end by 6 bases, with 13 bases between. In DNA form, the CDR3 reads TGTGCCAGCAGCCAGGTGGGTTTCGCTGAAGCTTTCTTT. Translating it yields CASSQVGFAEAFF.

This rearrangement joins TRBV28 to TRBJ2-2; D may be TRBD1 or TRBD2 (5 bases each). The CDR3 length is 15 residues. CDR1 is MDHEN, CDR2 SYDVKM, per germline. V was clipped by 8 bases and J by 3 bases, with 16 bases between them. CDR3 DNA: TGTGCCAGCGAGAACCGGGGCCTATACACCGGGGAGCTGTTTTTT. This sequence encodes CASENRGLYTGELFF.

This clone was counted a few times. The chain carries TRBV28 and TRBJ1-1, with D possibly TRBD1 on 6 matching bases. Germline V lookup: CDR1 MDHEN, CDR2 SYDVKM. There are 14 residues in the CDR3. The V end lost 5 bases, the J end lost 1 base, and 11 bases lay between the germline ends. The CDR3 DNA follows: TGTGCCAGCAGTGTTCTGACAGGGAACACTGAAGCTTTCTTT. Protein: CASSVLTGNTEAFF.

This clone is a singleton in its sample. This rearrangement joins TRBV9 to TRBJ2-2, with a possible D match to TRBD1 (7 bases). The CDR3 loop spans 17 amino acids. The germline V gene encodes CDR1 SGDLS and CDR2 YYNGEE. Trimming shortened V by 0 bases and J by 6 bases, and 18 bases separated the two germline ends. The CDR3 here is CASSVGWNQGGAGELFF. CDR3 DNA sequence: TGTGCCAGCAGCGTAGGTTGGAACCAGGGGGGAGCCGGGGAGCTGTTTTTT.

The V gene is TRBV9, the J gene TRBJ1-5, with a possible D match to TRBD1 (6 bases). The CDR3 loop spans 17 amino acids. Trimming removed 3 bases at V and 0 bases at J, with 16 bases between. Germline lookup yields CDR1 SGDLS and CDR2 YYNGEE. In nucleotides, the CDR3 is TGTGCCAGCAGCGAGGGAGGGACACCGGGTAGCAATCAGCCCCAGCATTTT. This translates into CASSEGGTPGSNQPQHF. The variable domain in full, completed from reference TRBV9 and TRBJ1-5, reads DSGVTQTPKHLITATGQRVTLRCSPRSGDLSVYWYQQSLDQGLQFLIQYYNGEERAKGNILERFSAQQFPDLHSELNLSSLELGDSALYFCASSEGGTPGSNQPQHFGDGTRLSIL.

A few counts support this clone. The chain recombines TRBV19 with TRBJ2-2; 10 positions agree with TRBD1. The trim removed 9 bases at V and 1 base at J, leaving 11 bases unmatched. The length of the CDR3 is 17 residues. CDR1 LNHDA and CDR2 SQIVND come from the germline V gene (reference sequence). The CDR3 loop is CASRRDRGSGNTGELFF. The CDR3, as DNA: TGTGCCAGCCGCCGGGACAGGGGTAGTGGGAACACCGGGGAGCTGTTTTTT.

The CDR3 loop is CASSLGLDYGYTF. CDR3 coding DNA: TGTGCCAGCAGCTTAGGACTGGACTATGGCTACACCTTC. The J gene is TRBJ1-2, the V gene TRBV5-8, with D unclear. The germline CDR1 and CDR2 sequences are SGHTS and YDEGEE. The CDR3 loop spans 13 amino acids. The V end was cut by 2 bases, the J end by 3 bases, with 8 bases between.

This chain links TRBV15 with TRBJ2-7; D unresolved. The V and J ends lost 0 bases and 6 bases respectively, with 9 bases between them. The CDR3 has 13 residues. CDR1 is LNHNV, CDR2 YYDKDF, per germline (reference sequence). CDR3 DNA sequence: TGTGCCACCAGCAGAGATCGCCTCCCCGAGCAGTACTTC. Protein sequence: CATSRDRLPEQYF.

The chain links TRBV11-2 to TRBJ2-7; TRBD1 aligns across 7 bases. CDR3 length: 14 amino acids. Per germline, CDR1 SGHAT and CDR2 FQNNGV. Unmatched junction bases numbered 5, after V lost 2 bases and J lost 4 bases. The CDR3: CASSLNDRAYEQYF. DNA of the CDR3: TGTGCCAGCAGCTTAAATGACAGGGCTTACGAGCAGTACTTC.

This chain uses TRBV6-4 with TRBJ2-3, with D maybe TRBD1 (7 bases). The CDR3 is 17 amino acids. The V gene's germline CDR1 is MRHNA and CDR2 SNTAGT. V lost 2 bases and J 3 bases, leaving 18 bases between the germline ends. The CDR3 DNA is TGTGCCAGCAGTGACCATGGGGGGACAGAAGGGACAGATACGCAGTATTTT. Its translation is CASSDHGGTEGTDTQYF.

The rearrangement uses TRBV5-1 and TRBJ2-1; 9 nucleotides agree with TRBD2. This CDR3 is 17 amino acids long. The germline V gene encodes CDR1 SGHRS and CDR2 YFSETQ. V lost 4 bases and J lost 8; bases outside the gene matches: 16. The DNA of the CDR3 is TGCGCCAGCAGCCCACTCTATATGGGCGGGAGGGCCGATGAGCAGTTCTTC. It yields the protein CASSPLYMGGRADEQFF.

The CDR3 here is CASSDPGTGIPEQYF. The CDR3 nucleotides read TGTGCCAGCTCGGATCCCGGGACAGGGATTCCCGAGCAGTACTTC. V is TRBV18 and J is TRBJ2-7; 9 bases fit TRBD1. Germline trimming cut 6 bases from V and 6 bases from J; bases unmatched to any gene: 12. There are 15 residues in the CDR3. Germline CDR1 and CDR2: KGHSH and LQKENI.

The sample holds a few counts of this clone. This chain links TRBV11-1 with TRBJ2-7; D remains unclear. Germline V gene sequence: CDR1 SGHAT, CDR2 FQDESV (reference sequence). This CDR3 spans 14 amino acids. Trimming removed 4 bases at V and 0 bases at J, with 10 bases between. DNA of the CDR3: TGTGCCAGCAGCTCTGTTGGTATCTCCTACGAGCAGTACTTC. This gives the protein CASSSVGISYEQYF.

CDR3 nucleotide sequence: TGTGCCAGCAGCTTACTTCGGGGGGACACTGAAGCTTTCTTT. It codes for CASSLLRGDTEAFF. The chain recombines TRBV7-9 with TRBJ1-1; possible D gene TRBD1, 5 bases. The CDR3 covers 14 residues. V was shortened by 2 bases and J by 3 bases, with 10 bases between the two germline ends. Germline V gene sequence: CDR1 SEHNR, CDR2 FQNEAQ (reference sequence).

The chain is built from TRBV19 and TRBJ2-2, with 16 bases matching TRBD2. The CDR3 is made up of 24 amino acids. Germline CDR1 LNHDA, CDR2 SQIVND (reference sequence). With V trimmed by 3 bases and J by 3 bases, 22 bases remained unmatched. The CDR3 region has the DNA TGTGCCAGTAGTATTGGAAGTTCGTCTTGGGGTAGGGGACTAGCGGGAGGGTACACCGGGGAGCTGTTTTTT. Protein: CASSIGSSSWGRGLAGGYTGELFF.

The chain employs TRBV27 and TRBJ2-1; D perhaps matches TRBD2 (6 bases). The CDR3 totals 17 residues. Trimming cost V 5 bases and J 1 base, with 18 bases left between them. Germline loops: CDR1 MNHEY, CDR2 SMNVEV (reference sequence). CDR3 bases: TGTGCCAGCAGTCCAGTGGGAGCGGGTATTTCCTACAATGAGCAGTTCTTC. It yields the protein CASSPVGAGISYNEQFF.

This clone was found a few times. The rearrangement joins TRBV21-1 to TRBJ2-7; the table's D call, TRBD2, has no DNA check behind it. TRBV21-1 is annotated as a pseudogene. CDR3 length equals 16 residues. The CDR3, as DNA: TGTGCCAGCAATCTGGGGACTAGCGTGAAAAGCTACGAGCAGTACTTC. Its protein product is CASNLGTSVKSYEQYF.

This chain joins TRBV30 and TRBJ1-4, with 7 bases that match TRBD1. Germline V CDR1 and CDR2: GTSNPN, SVGIG (reference sequence). V was clipped by 3 bases and J by 0 bases; unmatched bases: 4. The CDR3 consists of 15 residues. The CDR3 sequence is CAWRDRPTTNEKLFF. The CDR3, as DNA: TGTGCCTGGAGGGACAGGCCGACAACTAATGAAAAACTGTTTTTT.

CDR3 protein: CASSEWRQGKSYEQYF. CDR3 bases: TGTGCCAGCAGTGAATGGAGACAGGGGAAGTCCTACGAGCAGTACTTC. This chain connects TRBV25-1 to TRBJ2-7; 8 bases agree with TRBD1. The germline CDR1 and CDR2 sequences are MGHDK and SYGVNS. The CDR3 covers 16 residues. V trimming: 1 base; J trimming: 1 base; junction bases outside the gene matches: 6.